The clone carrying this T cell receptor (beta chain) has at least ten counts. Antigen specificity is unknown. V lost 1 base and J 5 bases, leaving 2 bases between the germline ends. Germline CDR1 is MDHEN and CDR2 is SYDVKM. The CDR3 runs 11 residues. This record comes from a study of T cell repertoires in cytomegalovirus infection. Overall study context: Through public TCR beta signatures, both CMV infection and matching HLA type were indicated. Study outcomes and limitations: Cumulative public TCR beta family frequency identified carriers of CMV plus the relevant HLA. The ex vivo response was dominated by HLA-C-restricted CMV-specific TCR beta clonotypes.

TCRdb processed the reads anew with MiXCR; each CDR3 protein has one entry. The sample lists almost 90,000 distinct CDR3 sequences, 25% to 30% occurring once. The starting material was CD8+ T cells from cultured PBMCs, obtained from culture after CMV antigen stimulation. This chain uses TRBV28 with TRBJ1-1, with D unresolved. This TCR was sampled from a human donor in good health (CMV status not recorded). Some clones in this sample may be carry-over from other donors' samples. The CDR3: CASSLSTEAFF. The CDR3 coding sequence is TGTGCCAGCAGTTTATCAACTGAAGCTTTCTTT. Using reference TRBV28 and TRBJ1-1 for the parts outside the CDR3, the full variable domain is DVKVTQSSRYLVKRTGEKVFLECVQDMDHENMFWYRQDPGLGLRLIYFSYDVKMKEKGDIPEGYSVSREKKERFSLILESASTNQTSMYLCASSLSTEAFFGQGTRLTVV.